This T cell receptor (beta chain) was sequenced for a study of identifying expanded T cells in peripheral blood. With respect to this clone: Its antigen is not identified.

General observations from the study: Differentially abundant clones: roughly 1.2 between replicates, 16.4 at around 15 days, over 18 at four.

Collection occurred without any documented infections or immune events in donors. Generated by immunoSEQ multiplex PCR, the TCRdb table keeps only in-frame clones and is missing some. The data hold around 56,000 clones, with under 85% observed a single time. The length of the CDR3 is 16 residues. The V gene's germline CDR1 is LGHNT and CDR2 FRNRAP. Trimming shortened V by 2 bases and J by 0 bases, and 11 bases separated the two germline ends. This rearrangement joins TRBV12-5 to TRBJ2-4, with no clear D. The source of this sequence is a person aged 18-70 years in good health. Sequenced input: blood. As DNA, the CDR3 is TGTGCTAGTGGTTTGACGAGAGATCTAGCCAAAAACATTCAGTACTTC. It is translated as CASGLTRDLAKNIQYF.